This TCR beta chain was captured in a study of CD8 T cells in Susac syndrome. RNA totalling about 0.5 to 1 ug underwent reverse transcription with random hexamers. An immunoSEQ multiplex PCR generated amplified TCR beta CDR3 products spanning 54 Vbeta and 13 Jbeta. Using its own MiXCR run on the immunoSEQ multiplex PCR reads, TCRdb lists one record per CDR3 protein. The sample lists some 260,000 distinct CDR3 sequences; around 84% were seen once. The T cells that were sequenced for TCR beta were CD8+ and CD4+ cells from blood. CDR1 and CDR2 from the germline V gene are SGDLS and YYNGEE. The J segment lost 0 bases and the V segment lost 3 bases, leaving 7 bases of the junction unmatched. The CDR3 spans 17 residues.

This TCR was recovered from a human donor with multiple sclerosis. Sequences were obtained from CD8+ T cells from PBMCs. The chain uses TRBV9 and TRBJ2-2; 8 positions agree with TRBD2. The CDR3 protein is CASSEAGVGPNTGELFF. DNA of the CDR3: TGTGCCAGCAGCGAAGCGGGAGTGGGCCCGAACACCGGGGAGCTGTTTTTT. Looking up the rest from reference TRBV9 and TRBJ2-2 gives the full variable domain: DSGVTQTPKHLITATGQRVTLRCSPRSGDLSVYWYQQSLDQGLQFLIQYYNGEERAKGNILERFSAQQFPDLHSELNLSSLELGDSALYFCASSEAGVGPNTGELFFGEGSRLTVL.